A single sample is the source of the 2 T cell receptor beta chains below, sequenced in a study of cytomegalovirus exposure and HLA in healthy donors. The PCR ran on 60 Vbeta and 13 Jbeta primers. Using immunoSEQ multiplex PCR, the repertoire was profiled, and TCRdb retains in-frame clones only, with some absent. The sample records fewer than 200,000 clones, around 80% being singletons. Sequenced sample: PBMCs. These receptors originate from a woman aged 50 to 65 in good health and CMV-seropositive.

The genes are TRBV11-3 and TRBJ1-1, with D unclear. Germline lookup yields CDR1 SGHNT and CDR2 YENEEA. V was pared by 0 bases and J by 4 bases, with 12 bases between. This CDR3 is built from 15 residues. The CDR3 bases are TGTGCCAGCAGCTTAGATCCGTCGGGTTCCACTGAAGCTTTCTTT. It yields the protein CASSLDPSGSTEAFF.

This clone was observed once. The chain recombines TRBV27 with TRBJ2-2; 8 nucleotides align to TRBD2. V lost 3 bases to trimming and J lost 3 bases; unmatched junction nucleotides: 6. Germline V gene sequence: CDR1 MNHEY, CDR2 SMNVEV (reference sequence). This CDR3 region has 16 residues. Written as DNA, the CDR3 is TGTGCCAGCAGTTTCGGACCTAGCGGGTACACCGGGGAGCTGTTTTTT. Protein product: CASSFGPSGYTGELFF.